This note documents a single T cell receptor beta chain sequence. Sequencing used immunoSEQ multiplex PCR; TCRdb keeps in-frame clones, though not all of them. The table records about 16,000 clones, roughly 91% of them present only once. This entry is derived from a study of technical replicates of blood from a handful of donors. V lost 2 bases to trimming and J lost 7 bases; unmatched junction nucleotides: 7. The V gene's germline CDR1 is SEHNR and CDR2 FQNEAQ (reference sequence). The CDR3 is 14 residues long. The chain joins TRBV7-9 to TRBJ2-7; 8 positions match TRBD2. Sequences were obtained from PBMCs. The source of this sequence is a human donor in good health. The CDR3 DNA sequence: TGTGCCAGCAGCTTACCGGGAGGGATAGAAGAGCAGTACTTC. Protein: CASSLPGGIEEQYF.